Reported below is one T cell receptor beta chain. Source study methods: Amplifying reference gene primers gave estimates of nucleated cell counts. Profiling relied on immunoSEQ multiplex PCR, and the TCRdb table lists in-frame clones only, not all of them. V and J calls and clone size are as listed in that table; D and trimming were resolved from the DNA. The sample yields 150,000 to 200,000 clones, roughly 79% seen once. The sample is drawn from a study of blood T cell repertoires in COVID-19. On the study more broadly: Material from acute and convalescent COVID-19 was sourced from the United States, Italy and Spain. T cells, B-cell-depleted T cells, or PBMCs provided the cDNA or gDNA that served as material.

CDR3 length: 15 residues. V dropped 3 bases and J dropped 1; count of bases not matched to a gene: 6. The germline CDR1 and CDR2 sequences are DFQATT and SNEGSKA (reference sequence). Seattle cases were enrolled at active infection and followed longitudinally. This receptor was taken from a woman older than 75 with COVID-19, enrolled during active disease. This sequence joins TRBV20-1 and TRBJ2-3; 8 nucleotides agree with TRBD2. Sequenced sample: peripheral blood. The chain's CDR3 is CSASGTGGGTDTQYF. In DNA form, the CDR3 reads TGCAGTGCTAGTGGAACGGGGGGGGGCACAGATACGCAGTATTTT.